The 27 T cell receptor beta chains in this list originate from one sample, sequenced in a study. MiXCR, run by TCRdb on the reads, gives a single entry per CDR3 protein. Here the sample spans roughly 530 distinct CDR3 sequences, more than 30% being singletons. The specimen was CD8+ T cells (not recorded whether cultured). The receptors were sampled from a female donor.

As concerns this clonotype: Just one base apart from a much larger clone, this may be a read error. V is TRBV5-4 and J is TRBJ2-3; the match to TRBD2 covers 11 bases. The CDR3 is 16 amino acids. Germline V gene sequence: CDR1 SGHNT, CDR2 YYREEE (reference sequence). The chain's CDR3 is CASSLEGLADTDTQCF. In DNA, the CDR3 is TGTGCCAGCAGCTTGGAGGGACTAGCGGACACAGATACGCAGTGTTTT.

This clonotype has only a few counts. V and J are TRBV7-6 and TRBJ2-7, with TRBD1 matching 10 bases. V was pared by 5 bases and J by 9 bases, with 10 bases of the junction left unmatched. From germline, CDR1 is SGHVS and CDR2 FNYEAQ. The CDR3 has 14 residues. The CDR3 loop reads CASSPRTGGRWQYF. The CDR3 DNA follows: TGTGCCAGCAGCCCAAGGACAGGGGGAAGATGGCAGTACTTC.

This clonotype is labeled as large. The chain joins TRBV4-1 to TRBJ1-6; D may be TRBD1 (6 bases). The CDR3 is 17 residues long. Per germline, CDR1 MGHRA and CDR2 YSYEKL. The ends were cut back, 0 bases at V and 4 bases at J, with 13 bases in the middle. CDR3 nucleotide sequence: TGCGCCAGCAGCCAAGAAACGGATAGGGGGTATAATTCACCCCTCCACTTT. This gives the protein CASSQETDRGYNSPLHF.

By frequency in the sample, this clonotype is hyperexpanded. This sequence joins TRBV19 and TRBJ1-1; a weak D match, TRBD1 (5 bases). Trimming removed 5 bases from V and 1 base from J, with 14 bases in between. Per germline, CDR1 LNHDA and CDR2 SQIVND (reference sequence). This CDR3 is 15 amino acids long. The CDR3: CASSPHGGGNTEAFF. The CDR3 DNA is TGTGCCAGTAGTCCCCACGGGGGAGGGAACACTGAAGCTTTCTTT.

Worth noting for this clonotype: A much bigger clone sits one base away, suggesting this may be a read error. Lacking the conserved final phenylalanine or tryptophan, this CDR3 likely reflects a read error. This chain joins TRBV19 and TRBJ2-1; D is ambiguous. The CDR3 sequence is 14 residues long. Germline CDR1 and CDR2: LNHDA and SQIVND (reference sequence). The V end was cut by 5 bases, the J end by 0 bases, with 8 bases between. The CDR3 region is CASSSRSSYNEQFL. In DNA, the CDR3 is TGTGCCAGTAGTTCTAGAAGCTCCTACAATGAGCAGTTCTTG.

With regard to this clonotype: A much larger clone lies one base from this, so it may be a read error. The chain joins TRBV6-2 or TRBV6-3 to TRBJ2-3; D could derive from TRBD1 or TRBD2 (6 bases each). V gave up 11 bases and J gave up 0 bases, with 15 bases separating them. The CDR3 is 14 residues long. CDR1 MNHEY and CDR2 SVGEGT come from the germline V gene. In DNA, the CDR3 is TGTGCCGGCAACGGGGGCTATAGCACAGATACGCAGTATTTT. It is translated as CAGNGGYSTDTQYF.

This clonotype appeared a few times. A much bigger clone sits one base away, suggesting this may be a read error. The V gene is TRBV19, the J gene TRBJ2-7; the D is unclear. The CDR3 runs 13 residues. Germline CDR1 is LNHDA and CDR2 is SQIVND (reference sequence). CDR3 amino acids: CVSSTHSTYEQYF. For the CDR3, the DNA is TGTGTCAGTAGTACCCACTCGACCTACGAGCAGTACTTC. Combining the CDR3 with reference TRBV19 and TRBJ2-7 gives the whole variable domain DGGITQSPKYLFRKEGQNVTLSCEQNLNHDAMYWYRQDPGQGLRLIYYSQIVNDFQKGDIAEGYSVSREKKESFPLTVTSAQKNPTAFYLCVSSTHSTYEQYFGPGTRLTVT.

A note on this clonotype: Possible read error: a much larger clone is one base away. The chain links TRBV19 to TRBJ2-3; D remains unclear. CDR1 LNHDA and CDR2 SQIVND come from the germline V gene (reference sequence). The length of the CDR3 is 13 residues. The CDR3 DNA reads TGTGCCAGTAGTAGCAGAAGCACAGATGCGCAGTATTTT. Amino acids: CASSSRSTDAQYF.

By sample fraction, this clonotype is large. The chain recombines TRBV19 with TRBJ2-7; no clear D gene. The germline gives CDR1 LNHDA, CDR2 SQIVND (reference sequence). The CDR3 covers 13 residues. The ends were cut back, 3 bases at V and 5 bases at J, with 11 bases in the middle. CDR3 coding DNA: TGTGCCAGTAGTATCCGGGCCGATGACGAGCAGTACTTC. It is translated as CASSIRADDEQYF. The full variable domain, with the rest looked up from reference TRBV19 and TRBJ2-7, is DGGITQSPKYLFRKEGQNVTLSCEQNLNHDAMYWYRQDPGQGLRLIYYSQIVNDFQKGDIAEGYSVSREKKESFPLTVTSAQKNPTAFYLCASSIRADDEQYFGPGTRLTVT.

This clonotype was counted a single time. As the CDR3 is not closed by the conserved phenylalanine or tryptophan, this likely results from a read error. V gene TRBV19 combines with J gene TRBJ2-7; D is uncertain. Per the germline V gene, CDR1 is LNHDA and CDR2 is SQIVND (reference sequence). The CDR3 totals 13 residues. V dropped 3 bases and J dropped 6 bases, with 12 bases sitting between them. In DNA form, the CDR3 reads TGTGCCAGTAGTATCAGAGCCGCCTGCGAGCAGTACCTC. This encodes CASSIRAACEQYL.

Within the sample, this clonotype is large. The V and J genes are TRBV7-3 and TRBJ2-2, with a possible D match to TRBD1 (6 bases). The CDR3 runs to 13 residues. Germline CDR1 SGHTA, CDR2 FQGTGA. The V and J ends lost 5 bases and 6 bases respectively, with 10 bases between them. In DNA, the CDR3 is TGTGCCAGCAGCCGTACAGGGTCCGGGGAGCTGTTTTTT. Its protein product is CASSRTGSGELFF. The full variable domain, with the rest looked up from reference TRBV7-3 and TRBJ2-2, is GAGVSQTPSNKVTEKGKYVELRCDPISGHTALYWYRQSLGQGPEFLIYFQGTGAADDSGLPNDRFFAVRPEGSVSTLKIQRTERGDSAVYLCASSRTGSGELFFGEGSRLTVL.

The chain recombines TRBV19 with TRBJ2-7; D is undetermined. V lost 3 bases and J lost 4, with 10 bases in between. Germline CDR1 is LNHDA and CDR2 is SQIVND (reference sequence). This CDR3 contains 13 residues. The CDR3: CASSIRSRYEQYF. In DNA, the CDR3 is TGTGCCAGTAGTATTCGTTCAAGATACGAGCAGTACTTC.

This clonotype counts as medium-sized (0.01 to 0.1%). The V and J genes are TRBV19 and TRBJ2-1; no firm D call. Trimming cost V 3 bases and J 9 bases, with 12 bases left between them. CDR1 and CDR2 (germline): LNHDA, SQIVND (reference sequence). The CDR3 loop spans 13 amino acids. CDR3 nucleotides: TGTGCCAGTAGTATTCGAAGTTCTGGTGAGCAGTTCTTC. It is translated as CASSIRSSGEQFF.

The chain couples TRBV19 to TRBJ1-5; D is unclear. Germline V gives CDR1 LNHDA, CDR2 SQIVND (reference sequence). The CDR3 consists of 15 residues. In nucleotides, the CDR3 is TGTGTCAATAGTATACATTTCTCAGCCGGTCAGCCCCAGCATTTT. Amino acids: CVNSIHFSAGQPQHF.

On this clonotype itself: One base away lies a much larger clone, so this may be a sequencing read error. The rearrangement joins TRBV19 to TRBJ2-3; no firm D call. The CDR3 covers 13 residues. Per germline, CDR1 LNHDA and CDR2 SQIVND (reference sequence). The CDR3: CAGSTRSTDTQYF. Written as DNA, the CDR3 is TGTGCCGGTAGTACCCGGAGCACAGATACGCAGTATTTT. The variable domain in full, with the rest retrieved from reference TRBV19 and TRBJ2-3, is DGGITQSPKYLFRKEGQNVTLSCEQNLNHDAMYWYRQDPGQGLRLIYYSQIVNDFQKGDIAEGYSVSREKKESFPLTVTSAQKNPTAFYLCAGSTRSTDTQYFGPGTRLTVL.

By frequency in the sample, this clonotype is medium-sized (0.01 to 0.1%). The CDR3 spells CASTWTGAYGYTF. CDR3 DNA sequence: TGTGCCAGTACCTGGACAGGGGCTTATGGCTACACCTTC. J is TRBJ1-2 and V is TRBV19, with TRBD1 matching 9 bases. V shed 7 bases, J shed 5 bases, and the junction held 5 bases outside the gene matches. Germline-derived CDR1 and CDR2 are LNHDA and SQIVND (reference sequence). This CDR3 contains 13 residues.

This clonotype showed up just a few times. The V call is TRBV19, the J call TRBJ2-7; the D gene is possibly TRBD2 (5 bases). Per germline, CDR1 LNHDA and CDR2 SQIVND (reference sequence). The germline V and J ends were trimmed by 4 bases and 0 bases, with 7 bases remaining between them. The CDR3 has 13 residues. The CDR3 protein is CASSKRASYEQYF. CDR3 DNA sequence: TGTGCCAGTAGTAAGAGGGCCTCCTACGAGCAGTACTTC.

This clonotype is medium-sized in the sample. This chain links TRBV19 with TRBJ1-2, with D hard to call. Per germline, CDR1 LNHDA and CDR2 SQIVND (reference sequence). The V end lost 5 bases, the J end lost 6 bases, and 13 bases lay between the germline ends. The CDR3 is 13 amino acids. In DNA form, the CDR3 reads TGTGCCAGTAGTTCTTTCGGGGTGAATGGCTACACCTTC. Its translation: CASSSFGVNGYTF.

This clonotype is medium-sized (0.01 to 0.1%) within its sample. V is TRBV19 and J is TRBJ2-4; maybe TRBD2 (6 bases). The CDR3 is 13 residues long. V was trimmed by 5 bases and J by 8 bases, leaving 13 bases between them. Germline CDR1 reads LNHDA; CDR2 reads SQIVND (reference sequence). This CDR3 reads CASSQRAAHIQYF. The CDR3 bases are TGTGCCAGTAGTCAGCGGGCCGCACACATTCAGTACTTC.

J is TRBJ1-5 and V is TRBV19; no clear D gene. Per the germline V gene, CDR1 is LNHDA and CDR2 is SQIVND (reference sequence). The ends were cut back, 5 bases at V and 7 bases at J, with 12 bases in the middle. The CDR3 totals 13 residues. CDR3 sequence (DNA): TGTGCCAGTAGTGTTAGGAGCGGACAGCCCCAGCATTTT. It translates to CASSVRSGQPQHF.

This clonotype was observed a single time. Its ends do not fully match the called genes, so a read error is possible. The chain has TRBV19 and TRBJ2-7; no firm D call. Germline CDR1 reads LNHDA; CDR2 reads SQIVND (reference sequence). The CDR3 extends over 13 amino acids. CDR3 region: CANSTRSSYEQYF. As DNA, the CDR3 is TGTGCCAATAGTACGCGGAGCTCCTACGAGCAGTACTTC.

This clonotype showed up just once. Being one base from a much bigger clone, this may be a read error. This chain connects TRBV19 to TRBJ1-1; D may be TRBD1 (5 bases). The CDR3 sequence is 13 residues long. Germline V gene sequence: CDR1 LNHDA, CDR2 SQIVND (reference sequence). V lost 4 bases, J lost 7 bases, and 13 bases lay in between. CDR3 DNA sequence: TGTGCCAGTAGTAGCCGATCCGACAGTGAAGCTTTCTTT. This encodes CASSSRSDSEAFF.

With regard to this clonotype: A much larger clone sits a single nucleotide away, making a read error possible. The chain is built from TRBV19 and TRBJ1-2; 7 bases agree with TRBD1. J was trimmed by 5 bases and V by 7 bases; bases with no gene match: 7. Germline CDR1 reads LNHDA; CDR2 reads SQIVND (reference sequence). The CDR3 length is 13 residues. The CDR3: CASTCTGAYGYTF. CDR3 nucleotide sequence: TGTGCCAGTACCTGCACAGGGGCTTATGGCTACACCTTC.

Worth noting for this clonotype: This sequence may be a read error, since a much larger clone differs from it by one base. The chain carries TRBV19 and TRBJ2-3, with no clear D. This CDR3 is built from 13 residues. Trimming took 5 bases from V and 2 from J, leaving 8 bases between them. Germline V gene lookup returns CDR1 LNHDA and CDR2 SQIVND (reference sequence). The CDR3 reads CASSRLTTDTQYF. As DNA, the CDR3 is TGTGCCAGTAGTCGACTGACCACAGATACGCAGTATTTT.

This clonotype showed up just a few times. Given a much more abundant clone one base away, this may be a read error. The chain couples TRBV19 to TRBJ2-7; the D is unclear. The CDR3 extends over 13 amino acids. Germline loops: CDR1 LNHDA, CDR2 SQIVND (reference sequence). The CDR3 loop is CVSSSRSQHEQYF. The DNA for the CDR3 is TGTGTCAGTAGTTCCAGGAGCCAGCACGAGCAGTACTTC.

Worth noting for this clonotype: One base away lies a much larger clone, so this may be a sequencing read error. The chain is built from TRBV9 and TRBJ2-1, with a possible D match to TRBD2 (6 bases). Germline lookup yields CDR1 SGDLS and CDR2 YYNGEE. The CDR3 is 17 amino acids. Trimming pared 3 bases from V and 2 bases from J, leaving 18 bases between. Written as DNA, the CDR3 is TGTGCCAGCAGCGAACCACTCGGGGGAACCCCCTACAATGAGCAGTTCTTC. The encoded protein is CASSEPLGGTPYNEQFF.

This clonotype is medium-sized in the sample. This rearrangement joins TRBV20-1 to TRBJ2-7; 8 nucleotides agree with TRBD1. CDR3 length: 15 residues. After removal of 6 bases from V and 2 bases from J, the junction contained 12 bases not matched to a gene. CDR1 and CDR2 from the germline V gene are DFQATT and SNEGSKA (reference sequence). CDR3 sequence: CSAHGGQGRAYEQYF. In DNA form, the CDR3 reads TGCAGTGCCCACGGAGGACAGGGTCGCGCCTACGAGCAGTACTTC.